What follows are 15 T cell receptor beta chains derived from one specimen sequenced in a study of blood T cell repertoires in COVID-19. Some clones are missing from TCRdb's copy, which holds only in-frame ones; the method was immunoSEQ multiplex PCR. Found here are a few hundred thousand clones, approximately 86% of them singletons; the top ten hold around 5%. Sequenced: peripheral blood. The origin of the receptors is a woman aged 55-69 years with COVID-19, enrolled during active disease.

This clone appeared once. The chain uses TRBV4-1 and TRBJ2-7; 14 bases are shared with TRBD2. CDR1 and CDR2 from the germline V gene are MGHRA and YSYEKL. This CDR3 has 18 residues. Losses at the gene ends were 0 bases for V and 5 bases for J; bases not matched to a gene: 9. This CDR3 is CASSQDGSRLAGGNEQYF. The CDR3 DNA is TGCGCCAGCAGCCAAGATGGATCCCGACTAGCGGGGGGGAACGAGCAGTACTTC.

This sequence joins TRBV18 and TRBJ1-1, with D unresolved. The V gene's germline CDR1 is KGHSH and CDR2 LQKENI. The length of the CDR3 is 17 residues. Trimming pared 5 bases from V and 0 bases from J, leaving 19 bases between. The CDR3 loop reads CASSEMAGPLLNTEAFF. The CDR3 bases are TGTGCCAGCTCAGAGATGGCGGGCCCGCTATTGAACACTGAAGCTTTCTTT.

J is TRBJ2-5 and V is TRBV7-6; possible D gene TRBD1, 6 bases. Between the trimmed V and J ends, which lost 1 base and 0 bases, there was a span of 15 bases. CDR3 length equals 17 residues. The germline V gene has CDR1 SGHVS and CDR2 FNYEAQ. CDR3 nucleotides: TGTGCCAGCAGCTTAGTAGGGGGACATAAGTACCAAGAGACCCAGTACTTC. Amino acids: CASSLVGGHKYQETQYF.

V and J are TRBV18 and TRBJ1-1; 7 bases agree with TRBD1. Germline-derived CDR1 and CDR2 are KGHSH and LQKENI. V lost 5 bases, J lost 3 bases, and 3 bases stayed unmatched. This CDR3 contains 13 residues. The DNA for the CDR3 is TGTGCCAGCTCAGCTACAGGGGACACTGAAGCTTTCTTT. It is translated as CASSATGDTEAFF.

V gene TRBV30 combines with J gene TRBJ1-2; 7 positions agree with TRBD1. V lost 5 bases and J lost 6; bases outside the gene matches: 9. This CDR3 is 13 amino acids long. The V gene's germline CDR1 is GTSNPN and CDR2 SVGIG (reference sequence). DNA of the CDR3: TGTGCCTGGGTCCCAGGGGGTACCCATGGCTACACCTTC. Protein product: CAWVPGGTHGYTF.

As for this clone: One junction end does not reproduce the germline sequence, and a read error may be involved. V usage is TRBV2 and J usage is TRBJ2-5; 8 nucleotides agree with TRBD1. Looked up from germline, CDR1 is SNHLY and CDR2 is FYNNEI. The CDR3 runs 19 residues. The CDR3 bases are TGTGCCAGAAGTGGGACGGACAGGGCTATCGTCGGTGGGGAGGAGACCCAGTACTTC. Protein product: CARSGTDRAIVGGEETQYF. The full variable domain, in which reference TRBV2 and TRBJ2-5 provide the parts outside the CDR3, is EPEVTQTPSHQVTQMGQEVILRCVPISNHLYFYWYRQILGQKVEFLVSFYNNEISEKSEIFDDQFSVERPDGSNFTLKIRSTKLEDSAMYFCARSGTDRAIVGGEETQYFGPGTRLLVL.

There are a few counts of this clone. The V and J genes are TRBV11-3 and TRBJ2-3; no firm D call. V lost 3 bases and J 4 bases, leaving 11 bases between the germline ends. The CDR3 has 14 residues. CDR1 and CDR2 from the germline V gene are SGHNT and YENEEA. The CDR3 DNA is TGTGCCAGCAGCTTGGGTAGCTGGTCAGATACGCAGTATTTT. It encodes CASSLGSWSDTQYF.

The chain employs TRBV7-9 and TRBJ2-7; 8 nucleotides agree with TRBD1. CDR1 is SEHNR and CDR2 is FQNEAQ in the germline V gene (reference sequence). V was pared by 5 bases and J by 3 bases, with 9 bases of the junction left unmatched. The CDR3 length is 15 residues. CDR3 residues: CASSTGQASIYEQYF. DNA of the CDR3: TGTGCCAGCAGCACGGGACAGGCCTCAATCTACGAGCAGTACTTC. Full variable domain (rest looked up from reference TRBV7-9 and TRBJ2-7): DTGVSQNPRHKITKRGQNVTFRCDPISEHNRLYWYRQTLGQGPEFLTYFQNEAQLEKSRLLSDRFSAERPKGSFSTLEIQRTEQGDSAMYLCASSTGQASIYEQYFGPGTRLTVT.

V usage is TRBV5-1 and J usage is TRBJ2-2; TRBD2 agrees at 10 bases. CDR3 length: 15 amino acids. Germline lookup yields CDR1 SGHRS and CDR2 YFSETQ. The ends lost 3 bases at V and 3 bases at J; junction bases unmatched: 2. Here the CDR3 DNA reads TGCGCCAGCAGCTCCGGGACTAGCGACACCGGGGAGCTGTTTTTT. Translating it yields CASSSGTSDTGELFF.

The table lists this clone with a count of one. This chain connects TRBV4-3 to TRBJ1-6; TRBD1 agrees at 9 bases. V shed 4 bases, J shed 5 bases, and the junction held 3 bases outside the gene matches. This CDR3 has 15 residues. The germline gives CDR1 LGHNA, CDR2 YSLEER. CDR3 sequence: CASSLRDRDNSPLHF. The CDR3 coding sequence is TGCGCCAGCAGCCTCCGGGACAGGGATAATTCACCCCTCCACTTT.

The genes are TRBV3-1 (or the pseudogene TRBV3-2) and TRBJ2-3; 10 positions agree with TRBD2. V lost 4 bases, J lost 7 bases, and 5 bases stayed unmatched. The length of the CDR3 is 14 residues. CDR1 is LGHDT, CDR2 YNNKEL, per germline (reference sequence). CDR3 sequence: CASSRASGRNTQYF. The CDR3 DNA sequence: TGTGCCAGCAGCCGCGCTAGCGGGAGAAATACGCAGTATTTT.

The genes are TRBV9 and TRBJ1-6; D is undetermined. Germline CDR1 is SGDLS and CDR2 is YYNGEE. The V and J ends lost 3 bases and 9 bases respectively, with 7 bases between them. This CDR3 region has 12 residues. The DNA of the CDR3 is TGTGCCAGCAGCGCCTCAGGTTCACCCCTCCACTTT. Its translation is CASSASGSPLHF. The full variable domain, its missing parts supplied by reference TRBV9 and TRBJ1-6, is DSGVTQTPKHLITATGQRVTLRCSPRSGDLSVYWYQQSLDQGLQFLIQYYNGEERAKGNILERFSAQQFPDLHSELNLSSLELGDSALYFCASSASGSPLHFGNGTRLTVT.

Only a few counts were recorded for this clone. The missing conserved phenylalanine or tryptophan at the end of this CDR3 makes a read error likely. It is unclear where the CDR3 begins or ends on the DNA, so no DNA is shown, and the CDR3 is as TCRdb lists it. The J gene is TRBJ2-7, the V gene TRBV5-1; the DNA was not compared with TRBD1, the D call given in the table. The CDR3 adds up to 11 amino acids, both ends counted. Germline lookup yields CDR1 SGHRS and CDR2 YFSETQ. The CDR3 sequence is CASSGIGTGIS.

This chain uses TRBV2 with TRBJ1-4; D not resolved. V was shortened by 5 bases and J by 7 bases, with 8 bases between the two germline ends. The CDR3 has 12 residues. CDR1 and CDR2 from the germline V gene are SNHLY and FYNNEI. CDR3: CASSREGEKLFF. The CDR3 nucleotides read TGTGCCAGCAGTAGGGAGGGTGAAAAACTGTTTTTT.

The CDR3: CASSAPGQGKYEQYF. DNA of the CDR3: TGTGCCAGTAGCGCACCGGGACAGGGGAAATACGAGCAGTACTTC. This rearrangement joins TRBV19 to TRBJ2-7, with 10 bases fitting TRBD1. Germline V gene sequence: CDR1 LNHDA, CDR2 SQIVND (reference sequence). The CDR3 has 15 residues. The V gene end was trimmed by 6 bases and the J gene end by 4 bases; junction bases not matched to a gene: 9.